One T cell receptor beta chain is described in this entry. Its antigen remains unknown. This CDR3 has 12 amino acids. Germline lookup yields CDR1 MNHEY and CDR2 SMNVEV (reference sequence). The V gene lost 2 bases and the J gene lost 10 bases, with 9 bases spanning the gap. These data are taken from a study of CD8 T cells in Susac syndrome. General observations from the study: The study's TCR sequencing and HLA analysis covered a relatively small number of individuals, and the study acknowledged this.

RNA was extracted with the RNeasy kit, and a quantity of about 0.45 to 1 ug was reverse transcribed using random hexamers. The amplification used immunoSEQ multiplex PCR on TCR beta CDR3; it spanned 54 Vbeta and 13 Jbeta. A single record per CDR3 protein comes from TCRdb applying MiXCR to the immunoSEQ multiplex PCR reads. The repertoire includes over 95,000 distinct CDR3 sequences, just under 95% of them detected once, and about 0.11% sits in the top ten. Source material: CD8+ T cells from PBMCs. The TCR originated in a human donor in good health. The genes are TRBV27 and TRBJ2-1, with D unresolved. CDR3 DNA sequence: TGTGCCAGCAGTTTACCGGGTGGCGAGCAGTTCTTC. The encoded protein is CASSLPGGEQFF.